The 20 T cell receptor beta chains reported below all come from one sample, sequenced in a study of T cell changes during pregnancy in multiple sclerosis. Produced via immunoSEQ multiplex PCR; TCRdb's table is partial and in-frame only. The sample records approximately 44,000 clones, less than 95% being singletons. Here the sequenced sample was CD4+ T cells from peripheral blood mononuclear cells, taken in the third trimester of pregnancy. The receptors come from a female donor with multiple sclerosis, enrolled in a pregnancy study.

The chain employs TRBV5-5 and TRBJ2-7, with TRBD1 matching 9 bases. Germline CDR1 is SGHKS and CDR2 is YYEKEE (reference sequence). V was pared by 4 bases and J by 6 bases, with 11 bases of the junction left unmatched. The CDR3 has 15 residues. This CDR3 reads CASSTGGIMLSEQYF. The CDR3 DNA reads as TGTGCCAGCAGCACAGGGGGCATAATGTTGAGCGAGCAGTACTTC.

The chain employs TRBV7-2 and TRBJ2-3, with 8 bases identical to TRBD2. This CDR3 comprises 13 residues. Germline CDR1 reads SGHTA; CDR2 reads FQGNSA. J lost 5 bases, V lost 2 bases, and 0 bases had no gene match. The chain's CDR3 is CASSLLAGDTQYF. The CDR3 region has the DNA TGTGCCAGCAGCTTACTAGCGGGAGATACGCAGTATTTT.

The V and J genes are TRBV9 and TRBJ2-5; TRBD2 matches 8 bases. The germline V gene encodes CDR1 SGDLS and CDR2 YYNGEE. After removal of 4 bases from V and 4 bases from J, the junction contained 3 bases not matched to a gene. The CDR3 sequence is 13 residues long. CDR3 DNA sequence: TGTGCCAGCAGCTCAGGACTAGCAGAGACCCAGTACTTC. The encoded protein is CASSSGLAETQYF.

CDR3: CASSLRKGGTNTGELFF. Here the CDR3 DNA reads TGTGCCAGCAGCTTAAGGAAGGGCGGGACTAACACCGGGGAGCTGTTTTTT. V and J are TRBV11-2 and TRBJ2-2; the D gene is possibly TRBD2 (6 bases). Per germline, CDR1 SGHAT and CDR2 FQNNGV. Deletions cut 2 bases from V and 2 bases from J, with 15 bases between. CDR3 length: 17 residues.

This chain connects TRBV6-6 to TRBJ2-7, with 7 positions matching TRBD1. Per the germline V gene, CDR1 is MNHNY and CDR2 is SVGAGI (reference sequence). The CDR3 is 13 residues long. The junction had 5 bases not matched to a gene; V was cut back by 5 bases and J by 4 bases. The DNA for the CDR3 is TGTGCCAGCAGTCGGACAGGACCTTACGAGCAGTACTTC. Its translation: CASSRTGPYEQYF.

The genes are TRBV6-6 and TRBJ2-3; D uncertain. Germline V gene data show CDR1 as MNHNY and CDR2 as SVGAGI (reference sequence). The CDR3 runs to 12 residues. With 2 bases removed from V and 6 bases from J, the gap between germline ends came to 6 bases. DNA for the CDR3: TGTGCCAGCAGTTACCGTGAGGATACGCAGTATTTT. Encoded protein: CASSYREDTQYF.

The V gene is TRBV5-1, the J gene TRBJ2-1; TRBD2 matches 13 bases. The germline gives CDR1 SGHRS, CDR2 YFSETQ. There are 18 residues in the CDR3. Trimming removed 1 base from V and 0 bases from J; junction bases left unmatched: 4. The chain's CDR3 is CASSLWTSGRGSYNEQFF. The DNA of the CDR3 is TGCGCCAGCAGCTTGTGGACTAGCGGGAGAGGCTCCTACAATGAGCAGTTCTTC.

The gene calls are TRBV11-1 and TRBJ2-7, with 15 bases identical to TRBD2. The CDR3 covers 17 residues. Germline values: CDR1 SGHAT, CDR2 FQDESV (reference sequence). The ends lost 1 base at V and 5 bases at J; junction bases unmatched: 6. CDR3 sequence reads: CASSLDIRTSGRDEQYF. Here the CDR3 DNA reads TGTGCCAGCAGCTTAGACATCAGGACTAGCGGGAGGGACGAGCAGTACTTC.

The chain couples TRBV2 to TRBJ1-1; 9 nucleotides agree with TRBD1. Germline trimming cut 6 bases from V and 8 bases from J; bases unmatched to any gene: 7. The CDR3 length is 13 residues. Germline V gives CDR1 SNHLY, CDR2 FYNNEI. CDR3 bases: TGTGCCAGCAGCGGGGACAGGGTAGGGGAAGCTTTCTTT. It codes for CASSGDRVGEAFF.

Of note for this clone: The junction shows a germline mismatch at one end, possibly a read error. V and J are TRBV7-2 and TRBJ2-7, with a possible D match to TRBD2 (6 bases). In germline, CDR1 is SGHTA, CDR2 FQGNSA. CDR3 length: 12 residues. CDR3 DNA: TGTGCCAGCAGCTTGGGCCGGGACTTTTCGGACTTC. Amino acid sequence: CASSLGRDFSDF.

The V gene is TRBV18, the J gene TRBJ2-2; D possibly corresponds to TRBD2 (6 bases). Trimming shortened V by 1 base and J by 3 bases, and 12 bases separated the two germline ends. This CDR3 has 16 amino acids. The germline V gene has CDR1 KGHSH and CDR2 LQKENI. As DNA, the CDR3 is TGTGCCAGCTCACCACTGGGGATAGCGGACACCGGGGAGCTGTTTTTT. This translates into CASSPLGIADTGELFF.

V and J are TRBV2 and TRBJ1-5; TRBD1 might be the D (5 bases). Between the trimmed V and J ends, which lost 3 bases and 2 bases, there was a span of 11 bases. This CDR3 has 15 amino acids. Germline V gene lookup returns CDR1 SNHLY and CDR2 FYNNEI. CDR3 amino acids: CASSDWGRGNQPQHF. DNA for the CDR3: TGTGCCAGCAGTGATTGGGGGAGGGGCAATCAGCCCCAGCATTTT.

J is TRBJ2-7 and V is TRBV2, with D perhaps TRBD1 (6 bases). Germline V gene lookup returns CDR1 SNHLY and CDR2 FYNNEI. Trimming took 8 bases from V and 3 from J, leaving 11 bases between them. The CDR3 spans 12 residues. The CDR3 DNA reads TGTGCCAGCCGACGGGACAACTACGAGCAGTACTTC. Its protein product is CASRRDNYEQYF. Using reference TRBV2 and TRBJ2-7 for the parts outside the CDR3, the full variable domain is EPEVTQTPSHQVTQMGQEVILRCVPISNHLYFYWYRQILGQKVEFLVSFYNNEISEKSEIFDDQFSVERPDGSNFTLKIRSTKLEDSAMYFCASRRDNYEQYFGPGTRLTVT.

The J gene is TRBJ1-3, the V gene TRBV6-5; unclear D gene. From germline, CDR1 is MNHEY and CDR2 SVGAGI. CDR3 length equals 14 residues. The ends were cut back, 5 bases at V and 0 bases at J, with 8 bases in the middle. Written as DNA, the CDR3 is TGTGCCAGCAGTCCGGTGCTCTCTGGAAACACCATATATTTT. It encodes CASSPVLSGNTIYF.

The V gene is TRBV5-4, the J gene TRBJ2-7, with D maybe TRBD2 (6 bases). This CDR3 comprises 13 residues. The germline V gene encodes CDR1 SGHNT and CDR2 YYREEE (reference sequence). V lost 4 bases and J lost 4, with 12 bases in between. For the CDR3, the DNA is TGTGCCAGCAGCCCCCCAGGACTATACGAGCAGTACTTC. Translation gives CASSPPGLYEQYF.

In its sample, this clone was seen once. J is TRBJ1-4 and V is TRBV5-6, with D maybe TRBD1 (5 bases). The V end was cut by 2 bases, the J end by 4 bases, with 9 bases between. The germline gives CDR1 SGHDT, CDR2 YYEEEE. The length of the CDR3 is 14 residues. The DNA of the CDR3 is TGTGCCAGCAGCTTCCCGGGGGTTAATGAAAAACTGTTTTTT. As protein: CASSFPGVNEKLFF.

This rearrangement joins TRBV29-1 to TRBJ2-2; 10 bases align to TRBD1. Germline-derived CDR1 and CDR2 are SQVTM and ANQGSEA. The ends lost 7 bases at V and 5 bases at J; junction bases unmatched: 4. This CDR3 contains 13 residues. The CDR3 region has the DNA TGCAGCGCCAGGACAGGGGGGACCGGGGAGCTGTTTTTT. Residues: CSARTGGTGELFF.

The chain links TRBV6-5 to TRBJ2-7; 7 positions match TRBD1. Germline CDR1 MNHEY, CDR2 SVGAGI. The CDR3 spans 15 residues. V trimming: 5 bases; J trimming: 5 bases; junction bases outside the gene matches: 12. CDR3 sequence (DNA): TGTGCCAGCAGTCCCGGGACAGTGACTAAAAACGAGCAGTACTTC. It codes for CASSPGTVTKNEQYF.

CDR3 sequence: CASSRLGQGSSGNTIYF. In DNA, the CDR3 is TGTGCCAGCAGTAGGTTGGGACAGGGAAGCTCTGGAAACACCATATATTTT. The gene calls are TRBV11-2 and TRBJ1-3; 9 bases align to TRBD1. With 6 bases clipped from V and 0 bases from J, the junction kept 9 bases outside the gene matches. From germline, CDR1 is SGHAT and CDR2 FQNNGV. The CDR3 consists of 17 residues.

In this sample, this clone turned up once. V usage is TRBV11-2 and J usage is TRBJ2-5; tentative D call: TRBD1 (5 bases). Trimming took 0 bases from V and 5 from J, leaving 10 bases between them. In germline, CDR1 is SGHAT, CDR2 FQNNGV. The CDR3 sequence is 14 residues long. The CDR3 reads CASSLESGQETQYF. DNA for the CDR3: TGTGCCAGCAGCTTAGAGTCAGGGCAGGAGACCCAGTACTTC. The full variable domain, completed using reference TRBV11-2 and TRBJ2-5, is EAGVAQSPRYKIIEKRQSVAFWCNPISGHATLYWYQQILGQGPKLLIQFQNNGVVDDSQLPKDRFSAERLKGVDSTLKIQPAKLEDSAVYLCASSLESGQETQYFGPGTRLLVL.